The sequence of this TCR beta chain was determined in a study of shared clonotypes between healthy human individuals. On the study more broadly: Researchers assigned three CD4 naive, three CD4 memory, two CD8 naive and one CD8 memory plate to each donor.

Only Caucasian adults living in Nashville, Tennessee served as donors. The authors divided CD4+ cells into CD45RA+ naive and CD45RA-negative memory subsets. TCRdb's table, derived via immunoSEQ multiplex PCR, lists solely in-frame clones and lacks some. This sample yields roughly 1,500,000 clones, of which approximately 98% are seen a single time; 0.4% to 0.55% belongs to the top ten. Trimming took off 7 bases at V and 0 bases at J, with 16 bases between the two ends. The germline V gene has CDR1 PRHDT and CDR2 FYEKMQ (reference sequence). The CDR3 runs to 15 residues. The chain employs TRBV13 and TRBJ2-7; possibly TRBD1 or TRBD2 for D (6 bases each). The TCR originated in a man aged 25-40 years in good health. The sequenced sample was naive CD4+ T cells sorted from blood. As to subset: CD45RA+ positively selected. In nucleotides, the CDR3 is TGTGCCAGCAAGAAGGGGGGAGTCGTCTCCTACGAGCAGTACTTC. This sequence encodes CASKKGGVVSYEQYF.